At least ten counts were recorded for the clone carrying this TCR beta chain. Its matching antigen is unknown. This record belongs to a study of T cells after yellow fever vaccination. For the study at large: SMART-Seq v4 Ultra Low Input served to prepare low-cell-number fractions. Study results and limitations: The secondary T-cell response peaked on day 5, not day 15, but was weaker.

Synthesis of TCR cDNA relied on 5'RACE template switching, which attached a universal primer site and UMIs. TCRdb processed the 5' RACE reads anew with MiXCR; each CDR3 protein has one entry. Among around 600,000 distinct CDR3 sequences, around an eighth were seen once, and the ten largest hold about 15%. The CDR3 runs 14 residues. Germline V gene data show CDR1 as DFQATT and CDR2 as SNEGSKA (reference sequence). The V end was cut by 6 bases, the J end by 0 bases, with 12 bases between. The material was PBMCs, obtained on the day of the yellow fever booster vaccination. The chain joins TRBV20-1 to TRBJ1-3; the D gene is possibly TRBD1 (5 bases). The origin of this receptor is a man aged 25 to 45 who received the YFV17D yellow fever vaccine. The CDR3 loop is CSAGGGVSGNTIYF. In nucleotides, the CDR3 is TGCAGTGCCGGCGGGGGGGTCTCTGGAAACACCATATATTTT.